These T cell receptor beta chains were read from a single sample in a study of CD8+ T cells in alopecia areata. Sequenced by immunoSEQ multiplex PCR; TCRdb stores in-frame clones only, minus some. Among some 120,000 clones listed, around 50% were seen once. The source material was CD4+ T cells sorted from blood, sampled at week 0. These receptors were obtained from a human donor with alopecia areata. Both conserved end residues are part of each CDR3. The order of the fields is D gene, J gene, V gene, clone size, CDR3 length, CDR3 DNA, CDR3 protein. The D gene is left open where the match is weak. Clone size appears in some rows only: once, few, many, or a class for an expanded clone.

>NA|TRBJ2-6|TRBV19|NA|15
TGTGCCAGTAGTCCAGGACATTCCGGGGCCAACGTCCTGACTTTC
CASSPGHSGANVLTF
>TRBD2|TRBJ2-7|TRBV7-8|few|14
TGTGCCAGCAGCTTAACAGCGGGGGGCTACGAGCAGTACTTC
CASSLTAGGYEQYF
>NA|TRBJ1-3|TRBV29-1|NA|14
TGCAGCGTTGAGGTTGCCAGGGAAGGAAACACCATATATTTT
CSVEVAREGNTIYF
>NA|TRBJ2-2|TRBV5-4|NA|13
TGTGCCAGCAGCCAAGTTCGGTCGGGGGAGCTGTTTTTT
CASSQVRSGELFF
>TRBD1|TRBJ2-7|TRBV7-2|NA|14
TGTGCCAGCAGCAAGTGGACAGGGGGCTACGAGCAGTACTTC
CASSKWTGGYEQYF
>NA|TRBJ2-4|TRBV9|NA|15
TGTGCCAGCAGCGCTGGTGGGTCGCAGGGCCAGATTCAGTACTTC
CASSAGGSQGQIQYF
>TRBD2|TRBJ2-5|TRBV4-1|NA|15
TGCGCCAGCCACGCCCCCGGGACTAGCGACGAGACCCAGTACTTC
CASHAPGTSDETQYF
>NA|TRBJ2-5|TRBV28|NA|13
TGTGCCAGCAGTTTACGGTCCCAAGAGACCCAGTACTTC
CASSLRSQETQYF
>NA|TRBJ2-3|TRBV2|NA|12
TGTGCCAGCAGTGAAGGGACAGATACGCAGTATTTT
CASSEGTDTQYF
>TRBD1|TRBJ1-1|TRBV4-1|NA|21
TGCGCCAGCAGCCAAGTCCGGCTCCAAGGGACAGGGCTACCTATGAACACTGAAGCTTTCTTT
CASSQVRLQGTGLPMNTEAFF
>NA|TRBJ2-3|TRBV7-2|NA|14
TGTGCCAGCAGCTTAGGCGGGTTTTCAGATACGCAGTATTTT
CASSLGGFSDTQYF
>TRBD1|TRBJ2-5|TRBV5-6|NA|14
TGTGCCAGCAGAGGACAGGGGTACCAAGAGACCCAGTACTTC
CASRGQGYQETQYF
>NA|TRBJ2-1|TRBV25-1|NA|18
TGTGCCAGCAGTGAACCGCGAGGAGAGGGCGGAGTTCACAATGAGCAGTTCTTC
CASSEPRGEGGVHNEQFF
>TRBD2|TRBJ2-1|TRBV4-1|few|16
TGCGCCAGCAGCGCATCGGGACTAGCGGTTTACAATGAGCAGTTCTTC
CASSASGLAVYNEQFF
>NA|TRBJ1-2|TRBV7-2|NA|13
TGTGCCAGCAGCCAAAGGGAGGACTATGGCTACACCTTC
CASSQREDYGYTF
>TRBD1|TRBJ1-2|TRBV4-3|few|14
TGCGCCAGCAGCCAGGACAGGACTAACTATGGCTACACCTTC
CASSQDRTNYGYTF
>TRBD1|TRBJ1-5|TRBV7-8|few|15
TGTGCCAGCAGCTTAGCAAAAGGGGGCCTTCAGCCCCAGCATTTT
CASSLAKGGLQPQHF
>TRBD2|TRBJ2-5|TRBV9|NA|15
TGTGCCAGCAGCGTTCGGGAGGGCCGGGGGGAGACCCAGTACTTC
CASSVREGRGETQYF
>NA|TRBJ2-1|TRBV5-1|NA|15
TGCGCCAGCAGCTTGGCGGCAGAGAGTTACAATGAGCAGTTCTTC
CASSLAAESYNEQFF
>TRBD1|TRBJ2-4|TRBV6-6|once|14
TGTGCCAGCAGGCCCCCGGGACAGACAAACATTCAGTACTTC
CASRPPGQTNIQYF
>NA|TRBJ2-5|TRBV7-9|NA|14
TGTGCCAGCAGCTTTGGCGGGATCCAAGAGACCCAGTACTTC
CASSFGGIQETQYF
>TRBD1|TRBJ2-3|TRBV5-1|few|14
TGCGCCAGCAGCTTGGGGGACAGTCCACATACGCAGTATTTT
CASSLGDSPHTQYF
>TRBD1|TRBJ2-5|TRBV2|few|15
TGTGCCAGCATCTGGACAGGGGAGGTCCAAGAGACCCAGTACTTC
CASIWTGEVQETQYF
>TRBD1|TRBJ1-4|TRBV29-1|NA|13
TGCAGCGTTGAGGGACAGGGAAATGAAAAACTGTTTTTT
CSVEGQGNEKLFF
>NA|TRBJ2-7|TRBV21-1|few|17
TGTGCCAGCAGCAACTTCGTGGCGGGACAGGGTTACTACGAGCAGTACTTC
CASSNFVAGQGYYEQYF
>NA|TRBJ2-7|TRBV2|NA|11
TGTGCCAGCAGTGGCTCCTACGAGCAGTACTTC
CASSGSYEQYF
>NA|TRBJ1-5|TRBV10-3|NA|13
TGTGCCACGTATCAGGGGAGCAATCAGCCCCAGCATTTT
CATYQGSNQPQHF
>NA|TRBJ2-1|TRBV14|NA|13
TGTGCCAGCAGTCCGGCAGCCTACAATGAGCAGTTCTTC
CASSPAAYNEQFF
>NA|TRBJ2-3|TRBV4-1|few|16
TGCGCCAGCAGCCGTATGGGGCAAACCCTTACAGATACGCAGTATTTT
CASSRMGQTLTDTQYF
>NA|TRBJ1-5|TRBV2|once|14
TGTGCCAGCAGAGTGAGGATGGGCAATCAGCCCCAGCATTTT
CASRVRMGNQPQHF
>TRBD2|TRBJ2-3|TRBV7-2|NA|16
TGTGCCAGCAGCTTAGACTCTGCTAGCGGGAGTTATACGCAGTATTTT
CASSLDSASGSYTQYF
>NA|TRBJ2-5|TRBV6-5|NA|15
TGTGCCAGCAGTTATCGGGGTCTCACTTCGGAGACCCAGTACTTC
CASSYRGLTSETQYF
>TRBD1|TRBJ1-2|TRBV7-9|few|15
TGTGCCAGCAGCGTCGGGACAGGAGCTGCGTATGGCTACACCTTC
CASSVGTGAAYGYTF
>NA|TRBJ1-5|TRBV15|NA|16
TGTGCCACCAGCAGTTCCCCGACCGGAGGCAATCAGCCCCAGCATTTT
CATSSSPTGGNQPQHF
>NA|TRBJ1-3|TRBV5-5|few|13
TGTGCCAGCAGTCGGGGTCTCGGAAACACCATATATTTT
CASSRGLGNTIYF
>TRBD1|TRBJ2-7|TRBV7-2|NA|15
TGTGCCAGCAGCTTAGTCGGGGACAGTTCCTACGAGCAGTACTTC
CASSLVGDSSYEQYF
>NA|TRBJ2-6|TRBV27|NA|14
TGTGCCAGCAGTTTATCGGGTGGGGCCAACGTCCTGACTTTC
CASSLSGGANVLTF
>NA|TRBJ2-7|TRBV2|once|12
TGTGCCAGCAGGGAGGAAGCCTACGAGCAGTACTTC
CASREEAYEQYF
>NA|TRBJ1-5|TRBV19|few|14
TGTGCCAGTACGGGCGGATTGGGCAATCAGCCCCAGCATTTT
CASTGGLGNQPQHF
>NA|TRBJ2-3|TRBV28|NA|20
TGTGCCAGCAGTTCCCCCCGGCATACCAAGTCCGCCTCTAGCACAGATACGCAGTATTTT
CASSSPRHTKSASSTDTQYF
>NA|TRBJ2-5|TRBV28|NA|14
TGTGCCAGCAGTTTACCCAGATACAAAGAGACCCAGTACTTC
CASSLPRYKETQYF
>NA|TRBJ2-5|TRBV7-7|NA|15
TGTGCCAGCAGCTTAGACCGGGGGACTGGAGAGACCCAGTACTTC
CASSLDRGTGETQYF
>NA|TRBJ2-2|TRBV5-1|once|15
TGCGCCAGCAGCTTGGATAACCCACAGGCCGGGGAGCTGTTTTTT
CASSLDNPQAGELFF
>NA|TRBJ1-1|TRBV19|NA|18
TGTGCCAGTAGTTCAACGGGACGGACTAGTGGGGTGAACACTGAAGCTTTCTTT
CASSSTGRTSGVNTEAFF
>NA|TRBJ1-5|TRBV7-2|NA|15
TGTGCCAGCAGCTTAGGGGTCGCTAGGGTTCAGCCCCAGCATTTT
CASSLGVARVQPQHF
>TRBD2|TRBJ2-7|TRBV5-4|once|16
TGTGCCAGCAGCTTGGGTTGGACTAGCGGCTCCTACGAGCAGTACTTC
CASSLGWTSGSYEQYF
>NA|TRBJ2-1|TRBV7-9|NA|13
TGTGCCAGCAGCTTAGTGGGGAACCAGATACGATTCTTC
CASSLVGNQIRFF
>NA|TRBJ2-7|TRBV18|NA|14
TGTGCCAGCTCACCACCCTCTATCGCCTACGAGCAGTACTTC
CASSPPSIAYEQYF
>TRBD2|TRBJ2-3|TRBV2|NA|15
TGTGCCAGCAGTGGCCCTAGCGGCCTCACAGATACGCAGTATTTT
CASSGPSGLTDTQYF
>NA|TRBJ2-3|TRBV5-1|few|14
TGCGCCAGCAGCTTGGGACAGGCCACAGATACGCAGTATTTT
CASSLGQATDTQYF
>NA|TRBJ2-5|TRBV13|few|13
TGTGCCAGCAGCCGGACGGAAAAAGAGACCCAGTACTTC
CASSRTEKETQYF
>NA|TRBJ1-5|TRBV5-4|NA|15
TGTGCCAGCAGCTTGGGAGGGGCAGTTGATCAGCCCCAGCATTTT
CASSLGGAVDQPQHF
>TRBD2|TRBJ2-5|TRBV27|NA|14
TGTGCCAGCAGTTCTGCGGGAGCACAAGAGACCCAGTACTTC
CASSSAGAQETQYF
>NA|TRBJ1-5|TRBV19|once|14
TGTGCCAGTGCAACGGGTTACGGCAATCAGCCCCAGCATTTT
CASATGYGNQPQHF
>NA|TRBJ2-3|TRBV4-3|NA|15
TGCGCCAGCAGCCAAGGAGGGGGGCCTACAGATACGCAGTATTTT
CASSQGGGPTDTQYF
>NA|TRBJ1-2|TRBV30|NA|12
TGTGCCCGCCGAACAGGGCCGGTAGGCTACACCTTC
CARRTGPVGYTF
>NA|TRBJ2-5|TRBV4-1|NA|15
TGCGCCAGCAGCCAGCGCCAGGGGGGAGAAGAGACCCAGTACTTC
CASSQRQGGEETQYF
>NA|TRBJ2-7|TRBV4-1|NA|16
TGTGCCAGCAGCCCGGCTACGGGGAGTAAGGTCTACGAGCAGTACTTC
CASSPATGSKVYEQYF